This T cell receptor (beta chain) was recovered during a study of blood T cell repertoires in COVID-19. CDR3 size: 13 residues. V lost 8 bases, J lost 2 bases, and 12 bases lay in between. Germline V gives CDR1 LNHNV, CDR2 YYDKDF (reference sequence). Sequencing used immunoSEQ multiplex PCR; TCRdb keeps in-frame clones, though not all of them. The sample contains approximately 80,000 clones, about 70% of which appear only once. The source material was peripheral blood. The chain uses TRBV15 and TRBJ2-5; D is ambiguous. The TCR sequence derives from a man aged 50-60 years with active or convalescent COVID-19. The CDR3 loop reads CATALQLQETQYF. DNA for the CDR3: TGTGCCACCGCCCTCCAGTTGCAAGAGACCCAGTACTTC.